The 22 T cell receptor beta chains presented below share a single source sample, sequenced in a study of blood T cell repertoires in COVID-19. Measured with immunoSEQ multiplex PCR; TCRdb has only the in-frame clones, and not every one. The sample holds over 60,000 clones; 65% to 85% are singletons and the top ten take less than 25%. The specimen sequenced was peripheral blood. Receptors were obtained from an older man with active or convalescent COVID-19.

The rearrangement uses TRBV18 and TRBJ2-5, with 8 bases fitting TRBD2. CDR1 and CDR2 from the germline V gene are KGHSH and LQKENI. Trimming removed 1 base from V and 5 bases from J; junction bases left unmatched: 9. The CDR3 loop spans 16 amino acids. CDR3 sequence: CASSPRSGGPPETQYF. CDR3 in DNA: TGTGCCAGCTCACCACGCAGCGGGGGACCCCCGGAGACCCAGTACTTC.

Only one count was recorded for this clone. The chain joins TRBV7-3 to TRBJ2-1; tentatively, D is TRBD2 (6 bases). This CDR3 region has 15 residues. V was pared by 2 bases and J by 1 base, with 9 bases between. The V gene's germline CDR1 is SGHTA and CDR2 FQGTGA. The CDR3 is CASSLLAGSYNEQFF. CDR3 bases: TGTGCCAGCAGCTTACTGGCGGGATCCTACAATGAGCAGTTCTTC.

The chain has TRBV27 and TRBJ2-2; D not certain. The germline V gene encodes CDR1 MNHEY and CDR2 SMNVEV (reference sequence). The V gene lost 3 bases and the J gene lost 7 bases, with 9 bases spanning the gap. The CDR3 covers 13 residues. The CDR3 DNA follows: TGTGCCAGCAGTTTCGTTTCGGGCGGGGAGCTGTTTTTT. Protein: CASSFVSGGELFF.

This clone was counted a single time. The V and J genes are TRBV5-1 and TRBJ2-1; 8 bases align to TRBD2. J gave up 0 bases and V 4 bases, and 12 bases lay outside the gene matches. The CDR3 spans 18 residues. Germline assignment: CDR1 SGHRS and CDR2 YFSETQ. In DNA, the CDR3 is TGCGCCAGCAGCCTTGTATCTGCGGGGGGTTACTCCTACAATGAGCAGTTCTTC. As protein: CASSLVSAGGYSYNEQFF. The entire variable domain, with the rest obtained from reference TRBV5-1 and TRBJ2-1, is as follows: KAGVTQTPRYLIKTRGQQVTLSCSPISGHRSVSWYQQTPGQGLQFLFEYFSETQRNKGNFPGRFSGRQFSNSRSEMNVSTLELGDSALYLCASSLVSAGGYSYNEQFFGPGTRLTVL.

This clone was seen only a few times. The chain combines TRBV29-1 with TRBJ2-1, with TRBD1 as a possible D gene (6 bases). This CDR3 has 14 residues. The V gene lost 1 base and the J gene lost 6 bases, with 13 bases spanning the gap. The V gene's germline CDR1 is SQVTM and CDR2 ANQGSEA. The CDR3 protein is CSVEGWQGSNEQFF. CDR3 nucleotides: TGCAGCGTTGAAGGTTGGCAGGGGAGCAATGAGCAGTTCTTC.

The chain combines TRBV28 with TRBJ2-1; no firm D call. Trimming removed 4 bases from V and 2 bases from J, with 3 bases in between. The CDR3 is 12 residues long. The V gene's germline CDR1 is MDHEN and CDR2 SYDVKM. The CDR3 region has the DNA TGTGCCAGCAGTTCGGCCTACAATGAGCAGTTCTTC. Translated: CASSSAYNEQFF.

CDR3 coding DNA: TGCGCCAGCAGCCCCGGTAGGGCACAGACTACACCCCTCCACTTT. This codes for CASSPGRAQTTPLHF. The chain couples TRBV5-1 to TRBJ1-6, with D hard to call. Germline CDR1 and CDR2: SGHRS and YFSETQ. CDR3 length equals 15 residues. Trimming removed 4 bases at V and 11 bases at J, with 19 bases between.

The CDR3 spells CASSLLTSALPGTDTQYF. In DNA form, the CDR3 reads TGTGCCAGCAGCTTGTTGACTAGCGCGCTGCCCGGCACAGATACGCAGTATTTT. The V gene is TRBV7-8, the J gene TRBJ2-3; 8 bases line up with TRBD2. The germline gives CDR1 SGHVS, CDR2 FQNEAQ. With 3 bases clipped from V and 1 base from J, the junction kept 12 bases outside the gene matches. The CDR3 is made up of 18 amino acids.

The CDR3 sequence: CASSLGQSYEQYF. CDR3 coding DNA: TGTGCCAGCAGCTTGGGACAGAGCTACGAGCAGTACTTC. This sequence joins TRBV11-2 and TRBJ2-7; TRBD1 matches at 7 bases. Germline V CDR1 and CDR2: SGHAT, FQNNGV. This CDR3 is 13 amino acids long. V was pared by 3 bases and J by 3 bases, with 2 bases of the junction left unmatched. The full variable domain, its missing parts supplied by reference TRBV11-2 and TRBJ2-7, is EAGVAQSPRYKIIEKRQSVAFWCNPISGHATLYWYQQILGQGPKLLIQFQNNGVVDDSQLPKDRFSAERLKGVDSTLKIQPAKLEDSAVYLCASSLGQSYEQYFGPGTRLTVT.

J is TRBJ2-3 and V is TRBV15, with TRBD2 matching 7 bases. The CDR3 is made up of 15 amino acids. The junction had 7 bases not matched to a gene; V was cut back by 3 bases and J by 4 bases. CDR1 and CDR2 from the germline V gene are LNHNV and YYDKDF (reference sequence). CDR3 sequence reads: CATSSTLGLADTQYF. The CDR3 bases are TGTGCCACCAGCAGCACACTCGGACTAGCAGATACGCAGTATTTT.

CDR3 nucleotides: TGCGCCAGCAGCTTAGGGGGCGGCTATGGCTACACCTTC. Its protein product is CASSLGGGYGYTF. This chain links TRBV10-1 with TRBJ1-2; 7 positions agree with TRBD1. V was pared by 6 bases and J by 4 bases, with 5 bases of the junction left unmatched. The CDR3 loop spans 13 amino acids. The germline V gene has CDR1 WNHNN and CDR2 SYGVQD (reference sequence).

This clone has at least ten counts. The junction departs from the called germline gene at one end, perhaps through a read error. The chain recombines TRBV2 with TRBJ2-7, with D possibly TRBD2 on 6 matching bases. The length of the CDR3 is 13 residues. CDR1 and CDR2 from the germline V gene are SNHLY and FYNNEI. The CDR3 DNA reads as TGTGCCAGCAGTGCCGACCGTGGAGGGGAAGGAGACTTC. Translated, it gives CASSADRGGEGDF.

This chain connects TRBV5-1 to TRBJ2-1; 9 bases are shared with TRBD1. Germline CDR1 SGHRS, CDR2 YFSETQ. The CDR3 length is 15 residues. J lost 9 bases, V lost 3 bases, and 10 bases had no gene match. The CDR3 spells CASSSGQGSGIEQFF. The DNA for the CDR3 is TGCGCCAGCAGCTCCGGACAGGGGTCGGGGATTGAGCAGTTCTTC.

By share, this clone ranks as large. The gene calls are TRBV19 and TRBJ1-3; D uncertain. The V gene lost 4 bases and the J gene lost 0 bases, with 13 bases spanning the gap. This CDR3 spans 16 amino acids. Germline V gene sequence: CDR1 LNHDA, CDR2 SQIVND (reference sequence). CDR3 residues: CASSRRAVNSGNTIYF. CDR3 DNA: TGTGCCAGTAGTAGGCGGGCGGTGAACTCTGGAAACACCATATATTTT.

The V and J genes are TRBV18 and TRBJ1-5; D is unresolved. The germline CDR1 and CDR2 sequences are KGHSH and LQKENI. The CDR3 has 14 residues. V dropped 2 bases and J dropped 4 bases, with 9 bases sitting between them. CDR3: CASSPEAGNQPQHF. The CDR3 DNA follows: TGTGCCAGCTCACCAGAGGCGGGTAATCAGCCCCAGCATTTT.

This chain uses TRBV5-1 with TRBJ2-7; D is unclear. Germline CDR1 is SGHRS and CDR2 is YFSETQ. The CDR3 sequence is 13 residues long. Between the trimmed V and J ends, which lost 8 bases and 7 bases, there was a span of 19 bases. CDR3 sequence: CASRRAEAREQYF. CDR3 nucleotides: TGCGCCAGTAGACGTGCCGAAGCGAGGGAGCAGTACTTC. Drawing the rest from reference TRBV5-1 and TRBJ2-7, the complete variable domain is KAGVTQTPRYLIKTRGQQVTLSCSPISGHRSVSWYQQTPGQGLQFLFEYFSETQRNKGNFPGRFSGRQFSNSRSEMNVSTLELGDSALYLCASRRAEAREQYFGPGTRLTVT.

This sequence joins TRBV10-3 and TRBJ2-3; 7 bases line up with TRBD2. CDR3 size: 16 residues. V was pared by 0 bases and J by 3 bases, with 6 bases of the junction left unmatched. Germline V CDR1 and CDR2: ENHRY, SYGVKD. CDR3 DNA: TGTGCCATCAGTGAGTCAGCCGTGGGGGGGACAGATACGCAGTATTTT. It codes for CAISESAVGGTDTQYF.

Here the CDR3 DNA reads TGTGCCAGCAGCCGCCTTAGCGGGGGAAGGGTAGAGACCCAGTACTTC. Protein product: CASSRLSGGRVETQYF. The V and J genes are TRBV11-2 and TRBJ2-5; 9 nucleotides agree with TRBD2. V lost 5 bases to trimming and J lost 4 bases; unmatched junction nucleotides: 11. The germline gives CDR1 SGHAT, CDR2 FQNNGV. The CDR3 runs to 16 residues.

In its sample, this clone is medium-sized. The chain couples TRBV6-2 or TRBV6-3 to TRBJ1-5, with unresolved D. V was shortened by 2 bases and J by 4 bases, with 12 bases between the two germline ends. The CDR3 consists of 15 residues. Germline assignment: CDR1 MNHEY and CDR2 SVGEGT. The CDR3 loop is CASSYVGSRNQPQHF. The CDR3 coding sequence is TGTGCCAGCAGTTACGTCGGCTCGCGGAATCAGCCCCAGCATTTT.

V and J are TRBV2 and TRBJ2-7; TRBD1 matches 9 bases. This CDR3 is 14 amino acids long. J was trimmed by 3 bases and V by 7 bases; bases with no gene match: 7. Germline V gene sequence: CDR1 SNHLY, CDR2 FYNNEI. The CDR3 bases are TGTGCCAGCATCCTGACAGGGGGTATCTACGAGCAGTACTTC. This codes for CASILTGGIYEQYF.

This clone was counted many times. The J gene is TRBJ1-5, the V gene TRBV23-1, with a weak D call TRBD1 (5 bases). TRBV23-1 is assigned to the ORF class and has an uncertain function. The CDR3 contains 14 residues. Trimming pared 5 bases from V and 4 bases from J, leaving 12 bases between. The CDR3 DNA reads as TGCGCCAGCAGTATGCGACAGCTTAATCAGCCCCAGCATTTT. Its protein product is CASSMRQLNQPQHF.

The rearrangement joins TRBV7-2 to TRBJ2-3; 12 bases line up with TRBD2. V dropped 5 bases and J dropped 4; count of bases not matched to a gene: 7. Germline V lookup: CDR1 SGHTA, CDR2 FQGNSA. The CDR3 is 16 amino acids. Here the CDR3 DNA reads TGTGCCAGCAGCCCCGGCCTAGCGGGGGGGGCAGATACGCAGTATTTT. It specifies CASSPGLAGGADTQYF.